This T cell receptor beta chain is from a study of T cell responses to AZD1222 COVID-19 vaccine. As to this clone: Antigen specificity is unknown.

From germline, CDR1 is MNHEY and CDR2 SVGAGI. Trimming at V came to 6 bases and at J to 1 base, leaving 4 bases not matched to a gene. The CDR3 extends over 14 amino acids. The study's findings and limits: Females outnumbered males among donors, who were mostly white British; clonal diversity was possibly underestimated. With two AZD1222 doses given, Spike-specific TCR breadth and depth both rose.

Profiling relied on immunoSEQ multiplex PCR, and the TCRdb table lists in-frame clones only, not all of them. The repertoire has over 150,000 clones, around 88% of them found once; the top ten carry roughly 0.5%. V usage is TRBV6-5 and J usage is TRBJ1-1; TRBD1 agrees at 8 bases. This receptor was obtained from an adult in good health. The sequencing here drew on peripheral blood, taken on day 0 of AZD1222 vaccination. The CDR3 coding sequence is TGTGCCAGCAGCCTCAGGGGGCCGAACACTGAAGCTTTCTTT. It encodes CASSLRGPNTEAFF.